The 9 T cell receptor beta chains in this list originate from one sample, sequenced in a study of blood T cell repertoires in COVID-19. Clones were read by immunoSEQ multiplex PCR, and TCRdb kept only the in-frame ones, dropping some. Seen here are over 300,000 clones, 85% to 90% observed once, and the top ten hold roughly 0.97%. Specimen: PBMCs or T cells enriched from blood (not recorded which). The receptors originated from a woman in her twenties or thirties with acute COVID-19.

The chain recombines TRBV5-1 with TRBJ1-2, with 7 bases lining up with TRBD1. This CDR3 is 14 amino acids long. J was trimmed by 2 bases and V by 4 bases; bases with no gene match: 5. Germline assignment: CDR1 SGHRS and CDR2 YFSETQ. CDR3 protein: CASSGVDRNYGYTF. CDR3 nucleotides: TGCGCCAGCAGCGGCGTGGACAGGAACTATGGCTACACCTTC.

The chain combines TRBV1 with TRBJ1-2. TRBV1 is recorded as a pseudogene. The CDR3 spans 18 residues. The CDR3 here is CTSSQGPRPKREGYGYTF. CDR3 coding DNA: TGCACCAGCAGCCAAGGGCCACGACCAAAGAGGGAGGGCTATGGCTACACCTTC.

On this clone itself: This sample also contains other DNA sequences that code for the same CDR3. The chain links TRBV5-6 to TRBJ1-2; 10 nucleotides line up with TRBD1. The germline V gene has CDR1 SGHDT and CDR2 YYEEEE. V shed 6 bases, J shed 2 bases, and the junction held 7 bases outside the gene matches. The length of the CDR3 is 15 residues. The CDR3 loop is CASTMTGGMNYGYTF. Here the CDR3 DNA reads TGTGCCAGCACCATGACAGGGGGCATGAACTATGGCTACACCTTC. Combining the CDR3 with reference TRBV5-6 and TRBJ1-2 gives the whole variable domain DAGVTQSPTHLIKTRGQQVTLRCSPKSGHDTVSWYQQALGQGPQFIFQYYEEEERQRGNFPDRFSGHQFPNYSSELNVNALLLGDSALYLCASTMTGGMNYGYTFGSGTRLTVV.

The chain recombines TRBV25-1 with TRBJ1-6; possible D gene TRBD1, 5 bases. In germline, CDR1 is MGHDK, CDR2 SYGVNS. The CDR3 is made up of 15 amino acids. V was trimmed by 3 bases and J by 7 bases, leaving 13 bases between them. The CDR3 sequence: CASSDTGGLNSPLHF. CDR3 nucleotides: TGTGCCAGCAGTGATACAGGCGGTTTGAATTCACCCCTCCACTTT.

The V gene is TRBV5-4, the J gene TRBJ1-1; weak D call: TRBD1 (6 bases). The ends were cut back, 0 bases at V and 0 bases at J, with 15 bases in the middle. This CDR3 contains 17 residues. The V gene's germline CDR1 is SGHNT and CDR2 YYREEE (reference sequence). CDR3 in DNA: TGTGCCAGCAGCTTGGTGAATCAGGGGTTCATGAACACTGAAGCTTTCTTT. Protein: CASSLVNQGFMNTEAFF.

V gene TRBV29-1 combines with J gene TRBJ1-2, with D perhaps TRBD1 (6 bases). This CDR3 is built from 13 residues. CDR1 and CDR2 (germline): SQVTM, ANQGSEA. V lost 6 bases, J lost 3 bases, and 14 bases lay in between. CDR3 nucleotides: TGCAGCGTCGGGGGGGCCGCCTACTATGGCTACACCTTC. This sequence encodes CSVGGAAYYGYTF. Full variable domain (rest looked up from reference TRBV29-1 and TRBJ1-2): SAVISQKPSRDICQRGTSLTIQCQVDSQVTMMFWYRQQPGQSLTLIATANQGSEATYESGFVIDKFPISRPNLTFSTLTVSNMSPEDSSIYLCSVGGAAYYGYTFGSGTRLTVV.

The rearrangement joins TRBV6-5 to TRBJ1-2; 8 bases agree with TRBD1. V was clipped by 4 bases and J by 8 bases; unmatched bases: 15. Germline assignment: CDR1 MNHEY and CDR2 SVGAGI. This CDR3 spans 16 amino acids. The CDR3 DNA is TGTGCCAGCAGTTTCCTCCGGACAGGGCCAGAGGGGGGCTACACCTTC. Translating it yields CASSFLRTGPEGGYTF.

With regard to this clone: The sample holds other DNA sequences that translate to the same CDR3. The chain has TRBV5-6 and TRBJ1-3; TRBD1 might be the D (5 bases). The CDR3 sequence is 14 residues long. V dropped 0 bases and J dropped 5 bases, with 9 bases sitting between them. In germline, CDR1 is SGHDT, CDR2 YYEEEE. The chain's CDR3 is CASSLGTGRNTIYF. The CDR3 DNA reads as TGTGCCAGCAGCTTGGGAACAGGACGAAACACCATATATTTT.

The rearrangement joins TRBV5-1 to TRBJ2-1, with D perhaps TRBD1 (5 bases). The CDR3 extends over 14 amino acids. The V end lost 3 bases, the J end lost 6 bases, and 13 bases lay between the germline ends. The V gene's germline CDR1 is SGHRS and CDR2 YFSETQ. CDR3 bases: TGCGCCAGCAGCTCGACCGACAGCCCCAATGAGCAGTTCTTC. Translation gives CASSSTDSPNEQFF.